This is a list of T cell receptor beta chains from one sample in a study of T-cell reconstitution after alpha-beta-depleted transplantation in children. TCRdb re-called the PCR reads through MiXCR, storing one row per CDR3 protein. This sample has nearly 250,000 distinct CDR3 sequences, with 6.5% to 10% found just once. The sequences come from PBMCs, mostly from graft donor cells, collected 180 days after TCRalphabeta/CD19-depleted stem cell transplant. The origin of the receptors is a male patient younger than 18 who had a stem cell transplant for acute lymphoblastic leukemia, so the T cells may come from the graft donor. The CDR3 runs from the conserved cysteine through the conserved F or W. The order of the fields is clone size, D gene, V gene, J gene, CDR3 DNA, CDR3 protein. A D gene is named only where the DNA matches it firmly. Size is stated for part of the rows, as once, few or many counts, or as a class when the clone is expanded.

many	NA	TRBV6-5	TRBJ1-2	TGTGCCAGCAGTTACGGGACGAGAGGAGGTGGCTACACCTTC	CASSYGTRGGGYTF
few	TRBD1	TRBV19	TRBJ2-3	TGTGCCAGTGGACAGGGGCGAGGGGATACGCAGTATTTT	CASGQGRGDTQYF
NA	TRBD1	TRBV20-1	TRBJ1-6	TGCAGTGCTAAAGCCAGGGGGCCCAATAATTCACCCCTCCACTTT	CSAKARGPNNSPLHF
many	TRBD1	TRBV20-1	TRBJ2-7	TGCAGTGCAATCAGGACAGGCCGGAACGAGCAGTACTTC	CSAIRTGRNEQYF
many	NA	TRBV2	TRBJ2-5	TGTGCCAGCACCTCCGGACAGTCCGAGACCCAGTACTTC	CASTSGQSETQYF
many	TRBD2	TRBV20-1	TRBJ2-5	TGCAGTGCTAGAGATGCGGGACTAGCGGGAGGGCGGGAGACCCAGTACTTC	CSARDAGLAGGRETQYF
many	TRBD1	TRBV19	TRBJ1-1	TGTGCCACCCGGGACAGGGGGCGATGGGGGAACACTGAAGCTTTCTTT	CATRDRGRWGNTEAFF
NA	TRBD2	TRBV4-3	TRBJ2-1	TGCGCCAGCAGCCAAGATTCCAGCGGGGGGGGGTATGAGCAGTTCTTC	CASSQDSSGGGYEQFF
few	NA	TRBV9	TRBJ2-2	TGTGCCAGCAGCGTAGACTACAGCACCGGGGAGCTGTTTTTT	CASSVDYSTGELFF
many	NA	TRBV28	TRBJ2-5	TGTGCCAGCAGTTCCCCGGTAGGACTCCGGAGGGTGGAGACCCAGTACTTC	CASSSPVGLRRVETQYF
many	NA	TRBV4-1	TRBJ2-7	TGCGCCAGCAGTCCTGGACCGCACGAGCAGTACTTC	CASSPGPHEQYF
few	NA	TRBV4-1	TRBJ2-7	TGCGCCAGCAGCCAAGTTAACAGGGCCTACGAGCAGTACTTC	CASSQVNRAYEQYF
many	NA	TRBV12-3/TRBV12-4	TRBJ1-2	TGTGCCAGCAGTGGAGTAGCTAACTATGGCTACACCTTC	CASSGVANYGYTF
many	TRBD1	TRBV9	TRBJ2-2	TGTGCCAGCAGCGTAGAGGCAGGGGGCAGAACCGGGGAGCTGTTTTTT	CASSVEAGGRTGELFF
NA	NA	TRBV13	TRBJ2-5	TGTGCCAGCGGCTCCGGCCGGACCAGGCACTTC	CASGSGRTRHF
few	NA	TRBV6-1	TRBJ1-1	TGTGCCAGCAGGGACCCTATCACACGGGACACTGAAGCTTTCTTT	CASRDPITRDTEAFF
many	NA	TRBV12-3/TRBV12-4	TRBJ1-2	TGTGCCAGCAGTTTCAAAGAGGGCTACACCTTC	CASSFKEGYTF
NA	NA	TRBV7-2	TRBJ2-7	TGTGCCAGCAGCCCCACCCGAGCAGGTCCCTACGAGCAGTACTTC	CASSPTRAGPYEQYF
many	NA	TRBV15	TRBJ1-1	TGTGCCACCAGCATTTGGGCTGACACTGAAGCTTTCTTT	CATSIWADTEAFF
many	NA	TRBV10-3	TRBJ2-5	TGTGCCATCAGTGAGTCGGCGGCAGGGAGGGAGACCCAGTACTTC	CAISESAAGRETQYF
many	NA	TRBV7-2	TRBJ2-7	TGTGCCAGCAGCTTAAAGGGGTCTAGTACCTACGAGCAGTACTTC	CASSLKGSSTYEQYF
many	NA	TRBV12-3/TRBV12-4	TRBJ1-1	TGTGCCAGCAGTCCCCCTCCGGGGGGCTGGACTGAAGCTTTCTTT	CASSPPPGGWTEAFF
many	NA	TRBV9	TRBJ2-3	TGTGCCAGCAGCGTTACGGATATACTCCGGAGAGGCACAGATACGCAGTATTTT	CASSVTDILRRGTDTQYF
many	TRBD2	TRBV14	TRBJ2-7	TGTGCCAGCAGCCAAGATCGGGAGGGGCGCCTGAAGCAGTACTTC	CASSQDREGRLKQYF